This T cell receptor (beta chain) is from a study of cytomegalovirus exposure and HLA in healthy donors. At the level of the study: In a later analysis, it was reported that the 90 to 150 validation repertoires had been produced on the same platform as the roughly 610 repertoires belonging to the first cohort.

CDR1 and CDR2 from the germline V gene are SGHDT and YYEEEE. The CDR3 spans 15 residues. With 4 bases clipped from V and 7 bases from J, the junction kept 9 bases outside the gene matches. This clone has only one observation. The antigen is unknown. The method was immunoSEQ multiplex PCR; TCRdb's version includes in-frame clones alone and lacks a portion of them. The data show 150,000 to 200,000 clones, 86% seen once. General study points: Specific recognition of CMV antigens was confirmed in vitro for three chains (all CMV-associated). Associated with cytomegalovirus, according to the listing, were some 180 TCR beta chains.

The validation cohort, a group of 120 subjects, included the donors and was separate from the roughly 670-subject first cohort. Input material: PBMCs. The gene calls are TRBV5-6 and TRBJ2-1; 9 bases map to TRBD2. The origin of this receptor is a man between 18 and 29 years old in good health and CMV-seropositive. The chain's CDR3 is CASSPGLAGNNEQFF. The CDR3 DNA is TGTGCCAGCAGCCCGGGGCTAGCGGGAAATAATGAGCAGTTCTTC.